This TCR beta chain was found in a study of technical replicates of blood from a few donors. Generated by immunoSEQ multiplex PCR, the TCRdb table keeps only in-frame clones and is missing some. The table shows 60,000 to 80,000 clones, with about nine tenths occurring only once. Looked up from germline, CDR1 is SGDLS and CDR2 is YYNGEE. The CDR3 sequence is 17 residues long. V was clipped by 0 bases and J by 2 bases; unmatched bases: 4. The sequenced sample was PBMCs. The rearrangement links TRBV9 to TRBJ2-1, with 11 bases identical to TRBD2. The source of this sequence is a human donor in good health. Some clones in this sample may be carry-over from other donors' samples. CDR3 amino acids: CASSVGVAGGAYNEQFF. The CDR3 nucleotides read TGTGCCAGCAGCGTAGGCGTAGCGGGAGGGGCCTACAATGAGCAGTTCTTC.